Below are 30 T cell receptor beta chains sequenced from a single sample in a study of CD8+ T cells in alopecia areata. Once RNA had been extracted, it was reverse transcribed into cDNA to act as the sequencing template. Sequenced by immunoSEQ multiplex PCR; TCRdb stores in-frame clones only, minus some. The table has 200,000 or so clones, roughly 56% seen once. Sequenced: CD8+ T cells sorted from blood. The receptors were gathered from a human donor in good health.

The rearrangement joins TRBV9 to TRBJ1-2, with 7 bases fitting TRBD1. The CDR3 covers 15 residues. V lost 3 bases, J lost 2 bases, and 7 bases stayed unmatched. The germline V gene has CDR1 SGDLS and CDR2 YYNGEE. CDR3 residues: CASSAQGQWNYGYTF. CDR3 in DNA: TGTGCCAGCAGCGCTCAGGGACAGTGGAACTATGGCTACACCTTC.

This clone was seen more than once but under ten times. CDR3 sequence reads: CASSLWGNEQFF. DNA of the CDR3: TGTGCCAGCAGCCTCTGGGGAAATGAGCAGTTCTTC. V is TRBV5-4 and J is TRBJ2-1; no definite D call. Germline-derived CDR1 and CDR2 are SGHNT and YYREEE (reference sequence). The germline V and J ends were trimmed by 4 bases and 7 bases, with 9 bases remaining between them. The CDR3 has 12 amino acids.

This clone has just one count. This chain connects TRBV4-1 to TRBJ1-1, with D uncertain. This CDR3 contains 18 residues. With 0 bases removed from V and 4 bases from J, the gap between germline ends came to 21 bases. CDR1 is MGHRA, CDR2 YSYEKL, per germline. The CDR3 nucleotides read TGCGCCAGCAGCCAAGATAGCCCTGGCCCCACGTTGGGCACTGAAGCTTTCTTT. Its translation is CASSQDSPGPTLGTEAFF.

This clone was seen more than once but under ten times. This chain links TRBV27 with TRBJ2-7; a weak D match, TRBD2 (6 bases). The CDR3 covers 13 residues. Trimming shortened V by 6 bases and J by 2 bases, and 11 bases separated the two germline ends. Germline lookup yields CDR1 MNHEY and CDR2 SMNVEV (reference sequence). The CDR3 sequence: CASSVSGAYEQYF. In DNA form, the CDR3 reads TGTGCCAGCAGCGTTAGCGGCGCCTACGAGCAGTACTTC.

This clone occurred a few times. This chain links TRBV19 with TRBJ2-6, with D maybe TRBD1 (5 bases). The germline V and J ends were trimmed by 5 bases and 4 bases, with 9 bases remaining between them. Germline CDR1 LNHDA, CDR2 SQIVND (reference sequence). This CDR3 spans 14 amino acids. As DNA, the CDR3 is TGTGCCAGTAGTCAGGGAAGCGGGGCCAACGTCCTGACTTTC. Its protein is CASSQGSGANVLTF.

This clone came up a few times. This chain connects TRBV29-1 to TRBJ2-3, with 9 positions matching TRBD1. The CDR3 totals 14 residues. CDR1 is SQVTM, CDR2 ANQGSEA, per germline. The V segment lost 6 bases and the J segment 7 bases; nucleotides outside the gene matches: 11. CDR3 DNA: TGCAGCGTGGACCGGACAGGGGAATTGTATACGCAGTATTTT. Its protein product is CSVDRTGELYTQYF.

This clone was recorded a few times. The chain links TRBV7-9 to TRBJ2-3; D is undetermined. CDR3 length: 12 amino acids. Per the germline V gene, CDR1 is SEHNR and CDR2 is FQNEAQ (reference sequence). The V end was cut by 7 bases, the J end by 1 base, with 6 bases between. The CDR3 spells CASKYGTDTQYF. CDR3 nucleotides: TGTGCCAGCAAGTACGGCACAGATACGCAGTATTTT.

This clone was detected a few times. This chain uses TRBV4-1 with TRBJ2-3, with 8 bases aligning to TRBD1. Germline CDR1 MGHRA, CDR2 YSYEKL. This CDR3 has 16 amino acids. Trimming removed 0 bases from V and 4 bases from J; junction bases left unmatched: 6. The CDR3 DNA reads as TGCGCCAGCAGCCAAGATACGACAGGGGCCCCAGATACGCAGTATTTT. Residues: CASSQDTTGAPDTQYF.

The genes are TRBV5-4 and TRBJ1-6; no clear D gene. V gave up 3 bases and J gave up 7 bases, with 17 bases separating them. This CDR3 contains 16 residues. The germline V gene encodes CDR1 SGHNT and CDR2 YYREEE (reference sequence). The CDR3 bases are TGTGCCAGCAGCTCCAGGTCATTCAGTCGAAATTCACCCCTCCACTTT. Translated, it gives CASSSRSFSRNSPLHF.

The V gene is TRBV11-3, the J gene TRBJ1-1; D remains ambiguous. Germline CDR1 is SGHNT and CDR2 is YENEEA. The length of the CDR3 is 13 residues. The germline V and J ends were trimmed by 4 bases and 1 base, with 7 bases remaining between them. DNA for the CDR3: TGTGCCAGCAGCTCAGAAACGAACACTGAAGCTTTCTTT. Residues: CASSSETNTEAFF.

Only a few counts were recorded for this clone. The CDR3 protein is CASSSPPGTAYEQYF. The CDR3 DNA reads as TGTGCCAGCAGCTCCCCGCCCGGGACAGCCTACGAGCAGTACTTC. V gene TRBV5-6 combines with J gene TRBJ2-7; 7 bases line up with TRBD1. Germline V gene data show CDR1 as SGHDT and CDR2 as YYEEEE. Losses at the gene ends were 3 bases for V and 2 bases for J; bases not matched to a gene: 8. The CDR3 spans 15 residues.

V is TRBV4-1 and J is TRBJ1-5, with no clear D. In germline, CDR1 is MGHRA, CDR2 YSYEKL. V dropped 2 bases and J dropped 5 bases, with 10 bases sitting between them. The CDR3 consists of 14 residues. The CDR3 is CASSQSRNHQPQHF. CDR3 nucleotides: TGCGCCAGCAGCCAAAGCAGGAATCATCAGCCCCAGCATTTT.

In its sample, this clone was seen a few times. The gene calls are TRBV10-3 and TRBJ2-7; D not certain. The CDR3 loop spans 13 amino acids. Trimming removed 5 bases at V and 0 bases at J, with 8 bases between. Germline V gene data show CDR1 as ENHRY and CDR2 as SYGVKD. The CDR3 protein is CAISPPSSYEQYF. The DNA for the CDR3 is TGTGCCATCAGTCCACCAAGCTCCTACGAGCAGTACTTC.

The gene calls are TRBV7-9 and TRBJ2-5; D gene uncertain. CDR3 size: 11 residues. Germline-derived CDR1 and CDR2 are SEHNR and FQNEAQ (reference sequence). The V and J ends lost 5 bases and 5 bases respectively, with 6 bases between them. DNA of the CDR3: TGTGCCAGCAGCCCGAGGGAGACCCAGTACTTC. Protein sequence: CASSPRETQYF.

The count of this clone is one. The chain carries TRBV7-9 and TRBJ2-7, with TRBD1 as a possible D gene (6 bases). V was trimmed by 4 bases and J by 3 bases, leaving 13 bases between them. The CDR3 loop spans 14 amino acids. CDR1 and CDR2 (germline): SEHNR, FQNEAQ (reference sequence). The DNA of the CDR3 is TGTGCCAGCAGCTCCCGGACAGATTACTACGAGCAGTACTTC. As protein: CASSSRTDYYEQYF.

The gene calls are TRBV6-6 and TRBJ2-3, with 8 bases that match TRBD2. Germline V lookup: CDR1 MNHNY, CDR2 SVGAGI (reference sequence). J lost 4 bases, V lost 7 bases, and 13 bases had no gene match. The CDR3 is made up of 16 amino acids. The DNA of the CDR3 is TGTGCCAGCATAGGGGATGGCGGGGGGTGGGCAGATACGCAGTATTTT. This translates into CASIGDGGGWADTQYF.

This clone was detected once. V gene TRBV5-1 combines with J gene TRBJ2-2, with 8 bases aligning to TRBD2. This CDR3 comprises 17 residues. Trimming took 0 bases from V and 7 from J; bases not matched to a gene: 11. CDR1 is SGHRS and CDR2 is YFSETQ in the germline V gene. CDR3 nucleotides: TGCGCCAGCAGCTTGGCCGGGAGTAGCGGGGTTAACGGGGAGCTGTTTTTT. This sequence encodes CASSLAGSSGVNGELFF.

The chain links TRBV9 to TRBJ1-1; TRBD1 might be the D (6 bases). V lost 4 bases to trimming and J lost 5 bases, with 15 bases between them. The CDR3 sequence is 14 residues long. Germline CDR1 and CDR2: SGDLS and YYNGEE. CDR3 amino acids: CASSSAGVATEAFF. In nucleotides, the CDR3 is TGTGCCAGCAGCTCTGCAGGGGTTGCGACTGAAGCTTTCTTT.

The chain joins TRBV15 to TRBJ1-1, with D maybe TRBD1 (5 bases). V lost 5 bases and J 11 bases, leaving 24 bases between the germline ends. The CDR3 consists of 15 residues. Germline lookup yields CDR1 LNHNV and CDR2 YYDKDF (reference sequence). CDR3 sequence (DNA): TGTGCCACCAGCCGAGCGAGCAGGTCCGGGGACGATGCTTTCTTT. Protein product: CATSRASRSGDDAFF.

The chain is built from TRBV30 and TRBJ2-1; D may be TRBD2 (6 bases). Germline loops: CDR1 GTSNPN, CDR2 SVGIG (reference sequence). Trimming pared 5 bases from V and 1 base from J, leaving 9 bases between. CDR3 length: 13 residues. DNA for the CDR3: TGTGCCTGGGCTAGCGTTTCCTACAATGAGCAGTTCTTC. This sequence encodes CAWASVSYNEQFF. Full variable domain (remainder filled in from reference TRBV30 and TRBJ2-1): SQTIHQWPATLVQPVGSPLSLECTVEGTSNPNLYWYRQAAGRGLQLLFYSVGIGQISSEVPQNLSASRPQDRQFILSSKKLLLSDSGFYLCAWASVSYNEQFFGPGTRLTVL.

This clone was seen just once. The chain carries TRBV5-1 and TRBJ1-1; D is unresolved. CDR1 SGHRS and CDR2 YFSETQ come from the germline V gene. V lost 1 base and J 4 bases, leaving 14 bases between the germline ends. The CDR3 spans 15 residues. In nucleotides, the CDR3 is TGCGCCAGCAGCTTGTATCAGGATAAGGGCACTGAAGCTTTCTTT. It yields the protein CASSLYQDKGTEAFF.

V and J are TRBV4-1 and TRBJ1-5; 9 positions agree with TRBD1. The CDR3 has 13 amino acids. CDR1 is MGHRA, CDR2 YSYEKL, per germline. Trimming cost V 5 bases and J 6 bases; bases outside gene matches: 2. CDR3 nucleotides: TGCGCCAGCAGCTCACAGGGGGCTCAGCCCCAGCATTTT. Its translation: CASSSQGAQPQHF.

This clone has only a few counts. The chain has TRBV2 and TRBJ2-1; 9 nucleotides align to TRBD2. This CDR3 spans 15 amino acids. Trimming took 3 bases from V and 2 from J; bases not matched to a gene: 2. CDR1 and CDR2 from the germline V gene are SNHLY and FYNNEI. CDR3 coding DNA: TGTGCCAGCAGTGACGGCGGGGGGGCCTACAATGAGCAGTTCTTC. Translated: CASSDGGGAYNEQFF.

This clone was detected only a few times. This chain joins TRBV7-2 and TRBJ1-1, with 7 bases fitting TRBD1. V gave up 1 base and J gave up 5 bases; unmatched junction bases: 10. Germline CDR1 SGHTA, CDR2 FQGNSA. This CDR3 is built from 16 residues. Written as DNA, the CDR3 is TGTGCCAGCAGCTTAGATGACAGGGTTGGAAGAACTGAAGCTTTCTTT. As protein: CASSLDDRVGRTEAFF.

The chain has TRBV4-1 and TRBJ2-7, with a possible D match to TRBD2 (5 bases). This CDR3 comprises 15 residues. V was cut by 1 base and J by 4 bases, with 14 bases left in between. Looked up from germline, CDR1 is MGHRA and CDR2 is YSYEKL. This CDR3 reads CASSQVGSSEYEQYF. As DNA, the CDR3 is TGCGCCAGCAGCCAAGTTGGGAGTAGTGAATACGAGCAGTACTTC.

On this clone: Other nucleotide sequences in the sample specify the same CDR3. The chain carries TRBV5-1 and TRBJ2-2; D remains unclear. This CDR3 has 14 amino acids. Trimming removed 0 bases from V and 1 base from J, with 4 bases in between. In germline, CDR1 is SGHRS, CDR2 YFSETQ. The CDR3 loop reads CASSLDRNTGELFF. CDR3 in DNA: TGCGCCAGCAGCTTGGACAGGAACACCGGGGAGCTGTTTTTT. Based on the CDR3 plus reference TRBV5-1 and TRBJ2-2, the full variable domain is KAGVTQTPRYLIKTRGQQVTLSCSPISGHRSVSWYQQTPGQGLQFLFEYFSETQRNKGNFPGRFSGRQFSNSRSEMNVSTLELGDSALYLCASSLDRNTGELFFGEGSRLTVL.

The chain carries TRBV11-2 and TRBJ2-5; tentatively, D is TRBD1 or TRBD2 (6 bases each). CDR3 length equals 14 residues. Per the germline V gene, CDR1 is SGHAT and CDR2 is FQNNGV. V dropped 4 bases and J dropped 3 bases, with 12 bases sitting between them. The CDR3 loop is CASSSGDRKETQYF. CDR3 in DNA: TGTGCCAGCAGCTCGGGAGACAGGAAAGAGACCCAGTACTTC. The full variable domain, in which reference TRBV11-2 and TRBJ2-5 provide the parts outside the CDR3, is EAGVAQSPRYKIIEKRQSVAFWCNPISGHATLYWYQQILGQGPKLLIQFQNNGVVDDSQLPKDRFSAERLKGVDSTLKIQPAKLEDSAVYLCASSSGDRKETQYFGPGTRLLVL.

This rearrangement joins TRBV27 to TRBJ1-6, with D maybe TRBD1 (5 bases). Germline V gives CDR1 MNHEY, CDR2 SMNVEV (reference sequence). This CDR3 spans 17 amino acids. Trimming left V 6 bases short and J 9 bases short, with 24 bases between. This CDR3 reads CASSTTLGTLGGSPLHF. Written as DNA, the CDR3 is TGTGCCAGCAGCACTACCCTGGGGACTCTCGGCGGTTCACCCCTCCACTTT.

This clone was seen a single time. The rearrangement links TRBV7-9 to TRBJ2-7; 10 nucleotides match TRBD1. The CDR3 has 15 amino acids. Germline CDR1 SEHNR, CDR2 FQNEAQ (reference sequence). V trimming: 4 bases; J trimming: 2 bases; junction bases outside the gene matches: 5. The CDR3 DNA sequence: TGTGCCAGCAGCTCACCCGGGACAGGGGCCTACGAGCAGTACTTC. Translated: CASSSPGTGAYEQYF.

The V call is TRBV7-9, the J call TRBJ2-3, with no clear D. This CDR3 has 13 amino acids. In germline, CDR1 is SEHNR, CDR2 FQNEAQ (reference sequence). Trimming shortened V by 5 bases and J by 1 base, and 7 bases separated the two germline ends. CDR3 DNA: TGTGCCAGCAGCCCCGAGGGCACAGATACGCAGTATTTT. Translation: CASSPEGTDTQYF.